This T cell receptor beta chain is from a study of blood T cells in healthy people across ages. The germline CDR1 and CDR2 sequences are SGHRS and YFSETQ. The CDR3 is 13 residues long. The V end lost 4 bases, the J end lost 5 bases, and 12 bases lay between the germline ends. A minimum of 6 micrograms of total RNA was extracted per sample. Alongside a J-beta primer mix, a sample-barcoded 5' primer served in a second PCR lasting about 7 to 12 cycles. Each of the cDNA molecules was tagged by a template-switch adaptor with 12 random nucleotides. TCRdb independently ran MiXCR on the 5' RACE reads; one entry per CDR3 protein. The sample includes around 1.7 million distinct CDR3 sequences, 28% of them seen just once.

The clonotype comes from a woman aged 25 to 39 in good health. The chain combines TRBV5-1 with TRBJ1-1, with D perhaps matching TRBD1 (5 bases). The sample taken for sequencing was blood. The CDR3 coding sequence is TGCGCCAGCAGCCAAGACAGTGATACTGAAGCTTTCTTT. Translated: CASSQDSDTEAFF.